This TCR beta chain was found in a study of graft-versus-host responses after intestinal transplantation. Study-level background: Recipients received multivisceral, liver-intestinal, or isolated intestinal transplants. Tacrolimus and steroids were given for 3 to 4 years to all recipients after anti-thymocyte globulin induction. Overall study results and limits: Recipient marrow contained GvH clones, some of which appeared first in ileum or blood.

Produced via immunoSEQ multiplex PCR; TCRdb's table is partial and in-frame only. The sample holds about 54,000 clones, roughly nine tenths seen once. Of note for this clone: What it binds is not known.

This TCR came from a human patient who received an intestinal transplant, so some T cells may come from the graft donor. The sequenced sample was PBMCs, obtained nearly 670 days after intestinal transplant.

In nucleotides, the CDR3 is TGTGCCAGCAGCTTACACTTTTCTGGACAGGGACGAGTAGATACGCAGTATTTT. Amino acids: CASSLHFSGQGRVDTQYF. This chain links TRBV11-2 with TRBJ2-3, with 8 nucleotides matching TRBD1. With V trimmed by 2 bases and J by 5 bases, 15 bases remained unmatched. The CDR3 consists of 18 residues. CDR1 and CDR2 (germline): SGHAT, FQNNGV.